The 17 T cell receptor beta chains given below trace back to one sample, sequenced in a study of cytomegalovirus exposure and HLA in healthy donors. The primer mix had 60 Vbeta and 13 Jbeta primers. TCRdb keeps only in-frame clones here, not all; method: immunoSEQ multiplex PCR. The sample lists under 100,000 clones; over 70% were seen once. Material for sequencing was PBMCs. These receptors all come from a middle-aged man in good health and CMV-seronegative.

The chain joins TRBV4-1 to TRBJ1-5; 8 bases match TRBD1. V gave up 4 bases and J gave up 9 bases; unmatched junction bases: 8. This CDR3 comprises 14 residues. Germline values: CDR1 MGHRA, CDR2 YSYEKL. CDR3 amino acids: CASSPAQGDWPQHF. CDR3 coding DNA: TGCGCCAGCAGCCCGGCACAGGGGGATTGGCCCCAGCATTTT.

The rearrangement joins TRBV5-4 to TRBJ1-4; no reliable D call. The V end was cut by 4 bases, the J end by 2 bases, with 15 bases between. The CDR3 contains 16 residues. The germline V gene encodes CDR1 SGHNT and CDR2 YYREEE (reference sequence). The CDR3 protein is CASSRESQVTNEKLFF. The CDR3 DNA sequence: TGTGCCAGCAGCCGCGAGAGCCAAGTTACTAATGAAAAACTGTTTTTT.

This clone was found a few times. The chain joins TRBV29-1 to TRBJ2-7; D remains ambiguous. CDR1 and CDR2 (germline): SQVTM, ANQGSEA. The V end lost 4 bases, the J end lost 2 bases, and 12 bases lay between the germline ends. The CDR3 extends over 13 amino acids. The CDR3 sequence is CSVAHRRTYEQYF. The DNA for the CDR3 is TGCAGCGTTGCCCATCGGCGGACCTACGAGCAGTACTTC.

The chain couples TRBV15 to TRBJ2-1; 10 bases are shared with TRBD2. CDR3 length: 17 residues. Trimming took 3 bases from V and 5 from J; bases not matched to a gene: 10. CDR1 and CDR2 (germline): LNHNV, YYDKDF (reference sequence). Here the CDR3 DNA reads TGTGCCACCAGCAGCCCACGGACGCTAGCGGGGGACAATGAGCAGTTCTTC. Translation gives CATSSPRTLAGDNEQFF.

The V call is TRBV7-2, the J call TRBJ2-7; D is undetermined. This CDR3 has 15 residues. Trimming left V 1 base short and J 0 bases short, with 10 bases between. Looked up from germline, CDR1 is SGHTA and CDR2 is FQGNSA. In DNA, the CDR3 is TGTGCCAGCAGCTTAGTGGCAGCAGGCTCCTACGAGCAGTACTTC. Protein sequence: CASSLVAAGSYEQYF.

To note about this clone: The germline gene is not matched at one end of the junction; a read error may be the cause. V usage is TRBV7-9 and J usage is TRBJ2-7; TRBD1 matches 12 bases. CDR1 is SEHNR and CDR2 is FQNEAQ in the germline V gene (reference sequence). This CDR3 has 17 residues. CDR3 sequence: CSSSEGTGGVRGYEQYF. The CDR3, as DNA: TGTTCCAGCAGCGAAGGGACAGGGGGCGTGAGGGGGTACGAGCAGTACTTC. The entire variable domain, with the rest obtained from reference TRBV7-9 and TRBJ2-7, is as follows: DTGVSQNPRHKITKRGQNVTFRCDPISEHNRLYWYRQTLGQGPEFLTYFQNEAQLEKSRLLSDRFSAERPKGSFSTLEIQRTEQGDSAMYLCSSSEGTGGVRGYEQYFGPGTRLTVT.

This clone was recorded a few times. The rearrangement joins TRBV30 to TRBJ2-2; the D gene is possibly TRBD2 (5 bases). Trimming took off 0 bases at V and 6 bases at J, with 17 bases between the two ends. Per germline, CDR1 GTSNPN and CDR2 SVGIG (reference sequence). The CDR3 is made up of 16 amino acids. The CDR3 here is CAWSVNSSPGAGELFF. The CDR3 region has the DNA TGTGCCTGGAGTGTCAACTCTAGCCCAGGCGCCGGGGAGCTGTTTTTT.

This chain connects TRBV21-1 to TRBJ1-2. TRBV21-1 is termed a pseudogene. This CDR3 has 17 residues. The CDR3 spells CASSKESRAGTNYGYTF. The CDR3 nucleotides are TGTGCCAGCAGCAAAGAGTCTCGGGCGGGTACTAACTATGGCTACACCTTC.

This chain connects TRBV11-3 to TRBJ1-1, with D possibly TRBD1 on 6 matching bases. The CDR3 is 15 residues long. Germline CDR1 SGHNT, CDR2 YENEEA. The V end lost 1 base, the J end lost 3 bases, and 12 bases lay between the germline ends. CDR3: CASSLVPGADTEAFF. The CDR3 bases are TGTGCCAGCAGCTTAGTGCCAGGGGCGGACACTGAAGCTTTCTTT.

The chain employs TRBV10-1 and TRBJ2-2; tentatively, D is TRBD2 (6 bases). Germline V lookup: CDR1 WNHNN, CDR2 SYGVQD (reference sequence). Deletions cut 10 bases from V and 1 base from J, with 13 bases between. The CDR3 totals 14 residues. The CDR3 coding sequence is TGCGCCATCCCGGGACTCATGAACACCGGGGAGCTGTTTTTT. Encoded protein: CAIPGLMNTGELFF.

With respect to this clone: The junction departs from the called germline gene at one end, perhaps through a read error. The V and J genes are TRBV7-9 and TRBJ2-2; 8 bases are shared with TRBD2. CDR3 length: 17 residues. Germline V gives CDR1 SEHNR, CDR2 FQNEAQ (reference sequence). CDR3 DNA: TGTTCCAGCAGCTTAGAGGAGGGACTAGATTCAGGCCGGGAGCTGTTTTTT. Encoded protein: CSSSLEEGLDSGRELFF.

The chain combines TRBV18 with TRBJ2-3; D may be TRBD2 (5 bases). Germline CDR1 is KGHSH and CDR2 is LQKENI. The CDR3 consists of 13 residues. With 4 bases removed from V and 6 bases from J, the gap between germline ends came to 11 bases. The CDR3 DNA follows: TGTGCCAGCTCACTAACTTGGACTGATACGCAGTATTTT. The encoded protein is CASSLTWTDTQYF. The entire variable domain, with the rest obtained from reference TRBV18 and TRBJ2-3, is as follows: NAGVMQNPRHLVRRRGQEARLRCSPMKGHSHVYWYRQLPEEGLKFMVYLQKENIIDESGMPKERFSAEFPKEGPSILRIQQVVRGDSAAYFCASSLTWTDTQYFGPGTRLTVL.

This clone has a single count. The V call is TRBV28, the J call TRBJ1-5; tentatively, D is TRBD1 (6 bases). This CDR3 comprises 16 residues. Per the germline V gene, CDR1 is MDHEN and CDR2 is SYDVKM. Trimming took off 5 bases at V and 0 bases at J, with 14 bases between the two ends. CDR3 sequence: CASSPTTGYSNQPQHF. The CDR3 region has the DNA TGTGCCAGCAGTCCTACTACAGGGTATAGCAATCAGCCCCAGCATTTT.

CDR3: CASSLGGGQETQYF. The CDR3 DNA reads as TGCGCCAGCAGCTTGGGAGGGGGTCAAGAGACCCAGTACTTC. The chain uses TRBV5-1 and TRBJ2-5; perhaps TRBD1 as D (6 bases). CDR3 length: 14 residues. Germline CDR1 is SGHRS and CDR2 is YFSETQ. Trimming took off 0 bases at V and 2 bases at J, with 8 bases between the two ends.

The chain uses TRBV28 and TRBJ2-7; 7 bases match TRBD1. CDR1 is MDHEN and CDR2 is SYDVKM in the germline V gene. The trim removed 7 bases at V and 1 base at J, leaving 10 bases unmatched. The CDR3 has 15 amino acids. CDR3 region: CASTERGRSSYEQYF. The DNA of the CDR3 is TGTGCCAGCACGGAGAGGGGGCGGTCGTCCTACGAGCAGTACTTC.

The sample holds a few counts of this clone. The J gene is TRBJ1-1, the V gene TRBV5-1, with a possible D match to TRBD1 (6 bases). The CDR3 loop spans 16 amino acids. V lost 5 bases and J 1 base, leaving 18 bases between the germline ends. The germline gives CDR1 SGHRS, CDR2 YFSETQ. In nucleotides, the CDR3 is TGCGCCAGCAGGGGGGCGGCGGGGGCCCGGAACACTGAAGCTTTCTTT. It codes for CASRGAAGARNTEAFF.

The rearrangement joins TRBV9 to TRBJ1-6; no reliable D call. This CDR3 comprises 15 residues. Trimming left V 9 bases short and J 5 bases short, with 18 bases between. CDR1 and CDR2 from the germline V gene are SGDLS and YYNGEE. In DNA form, the CDR3 reads TGTGCCACCTCACGGGGAAGGGAGGATAATTCACCCCTCCACTTT. It specifies CATSRGREDNSPLHF.